These T cell receptor beta chains were read from a single sample in a study of T cells in narcolepsy. Generated by immunoSEQ multiplex PCR, the TCRdb table keeps only in-frame clones and is missing some. Of approximately 30,000 clones listed, approximately 86% are singletons. Sequencing was carried out using CD45RA- memory CD4+ T cells from PBMCs. The receptors were sampled from a human donor with narcolepsy. The CDR3 runs from the conserved cysteine through the conserved F or W. Fields, in order: D gene, V gene, J gene, CDR3 length, clone size, CDR3 protein, CDR3 DNA. The D gene is left open where the match is weak. Not all rows give a size; the values are once, few, many and, for expanded clones, a class.

>.|TRBV29-1|TRBJ2-3|13|.
CSATPGSTDTQYF
TGCAGCGCAACTCCTGGGAGTACAGATACGCAGTATTTT
>.|TRBV6-5|TRBJ2-5|13|.
CASLGFLQETQYF
TGTGCCAGTTTAGGCTTTCTACAAGAGACCCAGTACTTC
>.|TRBV29-1|TRBJ1-1|14|.
CSVEGGTLGTEAFF
TGCAGCGTTGAAGGGGGTACGTTAGGTACTGAAGCTTTCTTT
>.|TRBV29-1|TRBJ1-3|14|.
CSVLVANEGNTIYF
TGCAGCGTATTGGTAGCCAATGAAGGAAACACCATATATTTT
>TRBD2|TRBV19|TRBJ2-5|17|.
CASSIPRSSGFQETQYF
TGTGCCAGTAGTATCCCCAGGAGTAGCGGGTTCCAAGAGACCCAGTACTTC
>TRBD1|TRBV10-3|TRBJ1-5|15|once
CAISSGQGLNQPQHF
TGTGCCATCAGTTCGGGACAGGGGCTCAATCAGCCCCAGCATTTT
>.|TRBV15|TRBJ2-5|15|.
CATSRAMGGLETQYF
TGTGCCACCAGCAGAGCCATGGGGGGCCTGGAGACCCAGTACTTC
>TRBD1|TRBV29-1|TRBJ1-2|12|.
CSVERQGYGYTF
TGCAGCGTTGAGAGACAGGGCTATGGCTACACCTTC
>.|TRBV18|TRBJ1-5|13|.
CASSPGLNQPQHF
TGTGCCAGCTCACCGGGCCTAAATCAGCCCCAGCATTTT
>.|TRBV9|TRBJ2-5|14|.
CASSGTGAAETQYF
TGTGCCAGCAGCGGGACGGGAGCCGCAGAGACCCAGTACTTC
>.|TRBV20-1|TRBJ2-2|11|.
CSAPRSLELFF
TGCAGTGCTCCCCGGTCCTTGGAGCTGTTTTTT
>TRBD1|TRBV18|TRBJ2-2|14|.
CASSGSGGDGELFF
TGTGCCAGCTCAGGATCAGGGGGCGACGGGGAGCTGTTTTTT
>.|TRBV29-1|TRBJ1-2|13|.
CSVVGGVRGGYTF
TGCAGCGTTGTTGGAGGGGTAAGGGGTGGCTACACCTTC
>.|TRBV4-2|TRBJ2-3|13|.
CASSQDQGDTQYF
TGTGCCAGCAGCCAAGATCAGGGTGATACGCAGTATTTT
>.|TRBV6-1|TRBJ1-5|16|.
CASSEEVHRDNQPQHF
TGTGCCAGCAGTGAAGAGGTTCACAGGGACAATCAGCCCCAGCATTTT